This T cell receptor beta chain appears in the sequencing data of a study of cytomegalovirus exposure and HLA in healthy donors. Germline values: CDR1 GTSNPN, CDR2 SVGIG (reference sequence). CDR3 length: 13 residues. V trimming: 5 bases; J trimming: 2 bases; junction bases outside the gene matches: 3. Notes on the study in general: Cytomegalovirus-associated TCR beta chains were listed, numbering roughly 150.

About this clone itself: The antigen remains unidentified.

The study ran its PCR with 60 Vbeta and 13 Jbeta primers. The method was immunoSEQ multiplex PCR; TCRdb's version includes in-frame clones alone and lacks a portion of them. The table has 110,000 to 150,000 clones, around three quarters seen once. This clonotype originated in a man in his thirties or forties in good health and CMV-seronegative. The source material was PBMCs. V usage is TRBV30 and J usage is TRBJ1-1, with 9 bases lining up with TRBD1. The CDR3 nucleotides read TGTGCCTGGCGGGGACAGGGCAACACTGAAGCTTTCTTT. Translating gives CAWRGQGNTEAFF. Full variable domain (rest looked up from reference TRBV30 and TRBJ1-1): SQTIHQWPATLVQPVGSPLSLECTVEGTSNPNLYWYRQAAGRGLQLLFYSVGIGQISSEVPQNLSASRPQDRQFILSSKKLLLSDSGFYLCAWRGQGNTEAFFGQGTRLTVV.